Listed below are T cell receptor beta chains from one sample, sequenced in a study of control samples from healthy donors and cancer patients. Assay used: immunoSEQ multiplex PCR; TCRdb lists only in-frame clones, some missing. The sample contains about 160,000 clones, roughly 89% of which appear only once. The specimen sequenced was blood. The origin of the receptors is a young man in good health. Both conserved end residues are part of each CDR3. The D gene is left open where the match is weak. Size is stated for part of the rows, as once, few or many counts, or as a class when the clone is expanded.

v_gene: TRBV19
j_gene: TRBJ2-1
abundance: -
d_gene: -
CDR3aa: CASSTERVKNEQFF
CDR3nt: TGTGCCAGTAGTACGGAAAGGGTTAAGAATGAGCAGTTCTTC

v_gene: TRBV3-1/TRBV3-2
j_gene: TRBJ2-1
abundance: -
d_gene: -
CDR3aa: CASSQTSPSNEQFF
CDR3nt: TGTGCCAGCAGCCAAACGTCCCCCTCCAATGAGCAGTTCTTC

v_gene: TRBV27
j_gene: TRBJ2-7
abundance: -
d_gene: -
CDR3aa: CASGDSTGRREQYF
CDR3nt: TGTGCCAGCGGCGACTCCACAGGGAGGCGCGAGCAGTACTTC

v_gene: TRBV7-2
j_gene: TRBJ1-2
abundance: -
d_gene: -
CDR3aa: CASSLLRSGPNTF
CDR3nt: TGTGCCAGCAGCTTACTTCGATCGGGTCCAAACACCTTC

v_gene: TRBV13
j_gene: TRBJ1-3
abundance: -
d_gene: -
CDR3aa: CASSLGASTIYF
CDR3nt: TGTGCCAGCAGCTTAGGGGCAAGCACCATATATTTT

v_gene: TRBV18
j_gene: TRBJ2-5
abundance: -
d_gene: TRBD2
CDR3aa: CASSPGLAGVETQYF
CDR3nt: TGTGCCAGCTCGCCGGGACTAGCGGGGGTAGAGACCCAGTACTTC

v_gene: TRBV28
j_gene: TRBJ1-4
abundance: -
d_gene: -
CDR3aa: CASTLGGGKEKLFF
CDR3nt: TGTGCCAGCACCCTAGGGGGGGGTAAAGAAAAACTGTTTTTT

v_gene: TRBV27
j_gene: TRBJ1-6
abundance: once
d_gene: -
CDR3aa: CASKEVSSYNSPLHF
CDR3nt: TGTGCCAGCAAGGAGGTGAGCTCCTATAATTCACCCCTCCACTTT

v_gene: TRBV7-9
j_gene: TRBJ2-1
abundance: -
d_gene: -
CDR3aa: CASSPLAGLGYNEQFF
CDR3nt: TGTGCCAGCAGCCCTCTGGCGGGACTGGGCTACAATGAGCAGTTCTTC

v_gene: TRBV11-1
j_gene: TRBJ1-1
abundance: -
d_gene: -
CDR3aa: CASSLNDRQNTEAFF
CDR3nt: TGTGCCAGCAGCTTAAATGACAGGCAGAACACTGAAGCTTTCTTT

v_gene: TRBV24-1
j_gene: TRBJ2-5
abundance: -
d_gene: TRBD2
CDR3aa: CATSDPGTKETQYF
CDR3nt: TGTGCCACCAGTGATCCCGGGACTAAAGAGACCCAGTACTTC

v_gene: TRBV6-5
j_gene: TRBJ2-7
abundance: -
d_gene: -
CDR3aa: CASSYQGAYEQYF
CDR3nt: TGTGCCAGCAGTTACCAGGGCGCCTACGAGCAGTACTTC

v_gene: TRBV3-1/TRBV3-2
j_gene: TRBJ1-3
abundance: few
d_gene: -
CDR3aa: CASSHSGGSGNTIYF
CDR3nt: TGTGCCAGCAGCCACTCAGGCGGCTCTGGAAACACCATATATTTT

v_gene: TRBV6-2/TRBV6-3
j_gene: TRBJ1-5
abundance: -
d_gene: -
CDR3aa: CASSSRDNQPQHF
CDR3nt: TGTGCCAGCAGTTCCCGGGACAATCAGCCCCAGCATTTT

v_gene: TRBV7-2
j_gene: TRBJ1-4
abundance: -
d_gene: -
CDR3aa: CASSLVWKRQPNEKLFF
CDR3nt: TGTGCCAGCAGCTTAGTGTGGAAGAGACAGCCTAATGAAAAACTGTTTTTT

v_gene: TRBV19
j_gene: TRBJ2-1
abundance: -
d_gene: -
CDR3aa: CASSIGSRELRGGNEQFF
CDR3nt: TGTGCCAGTAGTATAGGGTCCCGGGAGCTCAGGGGGGGCAATGAGCAGTTCTTC

v_gene: TRBV30
j_gene: TRBJ2-5
abundance: -
d_gene: -
CDR3aa: CAWSHGTAGETQYF
CDR3nt: TGTGCCTGGAGTCATGGAACGGCAGGGGAGACCCAGTACTTC

v_gene: TRBV2
j_gene: TRBJ2-5
abundance: -
d_gene: TRBD1
CDR3aa: CASPIRQGAWETQYF
CDR3nt: TGTGCCAGCCCCATCCGACAGGGGGCCTGGGAGACCCAGTACTTC

v_gene: TRBV5-1
j_gene: TRBJ2-7
abundance: -
d_gene: TRBD1
CDR3aa: CASSPGTGPYEQYF
CDR3nt: TGCGCCAGCAGCCCCGGGACAGGGCCCTACGAGCAGTACTTC

v_gene: TRBV5-8
j_gene: TRBJ2-1
abundance: -
d_gene: TRBD2
CDR3aa: CASTEDGAGAYNEQFF
CDR3nt: TGTGCCAGCACCGAGGATGGAGCGGGGGCCTACAATGAGCAGTTCTTC

v_gene: TRBV4-1
j_gene: TRBJ1-2
abundance: -
d_gene: TRBD1
CDR3aa: CASSQGSGTGGVHGYTF
CDR3nt: TGCGCCAGCAGCCAAGGCTCCGGGACAGGGGGCGTTCATGGCTACACCTTC

v_gene: TRBV19
j_gene: TRBJ1-2
abundance: once
d_gene: -
CDR3aa: CASSLQEPIYGYTF
CDR3nt: TGTGCCAGTAGTTTACAGGAACCTATCTATGGCTACACCTTC

v_gene: TRBV5-5
j_gene: TRBJ1-2
abundance: -
d_gene: TRBD1
CDR3aa: CASSPITGGANYGYTF
CDR3nt: TGTGCCAGCAGCCCCATAACAGGGGGCGCTAACTATGGCTACACCTTC

v_gene: TRBV7-9
j_gene: TRBJ2-1
abundance: -
d_gene: -
CDR3aa: CASSTPLGNEQFF
CDR3nt: TGTGCCAGCAGCACGCCCCTGGGGAATGAGCAGTTCTTC

v_gene: TRBV6-5
j_gene: TRBJ1-2
abundance: -
d_gene: -
CDR3aa: CASSWGGDGYTF
CDR3nt: TGTGCCAGCAGTTGGGGAGGTGATGGCTACACCTTC

v_gene: TRBV4-3
j_gene: TRBJ1-6
abundance: -
d_gene: TRBD1
CDR3aa: CASSQGGTGGTYNSPLHF
CDR3nt: TGCGCCAGCAGCCAAGGGGGGACAGGTGGGACATATAATTCACCCCTCCACTTT

v_gene: TRBV9
j_gene: TRBJ2-1
abundance: -
d_gene: -
CDR3aa: CASSVLTSEQFF
CDR3nt: TGTGCCAGCAGCGTTCTAACCAGTGAGCAGTTCTTC

v_gene: TRBV5-1
j_gene: TRBJ1-2
abundance: -
d_gene: -
CDR3aa: CASSLTENYGYTF
CDR3nt: TGCGCCAGCAGCTTGACAGAAAACTATGGCTACACCTTC

v_gene: TRBV10-1
j_gene: TRBJ1-3
abundance: -
d_gene: -
CDR3aa: CASSEPPRVSSGNTIYF
CDR3nt: TGCGCCAGCAGTGAGCCCCCCCGGGTTAGCTCTGGAAACACCATATATTTT

v_gene: TRBV12-3/TRBV12-4
j_gene: TRBJ1-1
abundance: -
d_gene: -
CDR3aa: CASCEGNTEAFF
CDR3nt: TGTGCCAGCTGCGAGGGGAACACTGAAGCTTTCTTT

v_gene: TRBV9
j_gene: TRBJ2-7
abundance: -
d_gene: TRBD2
CDR3aa: CASSVTSGYEQYF
CDR3nt: TGTGCCAGCAGCGTGACTAGCGGATACGAGCAGTACTTC

v_gene: TRBV6-5
j_gene: TRBJ2-1
abundance: -
d_gene: TRBD1
CDR3aa: CASSYGTGINEQFF
CDR3nt: TGTGCCAGCAGCTACGGGACAGGGATCAATGAGCAGTTCTTC

v_gene: TRBV5-8
j_gene: TRBJ2-3
abundance: -
d_gene: TRBD2
CDR3aa: CASSVTSGGGTDTQYF
CDR3nt: TGTGCCAGCAGCGTAACTAGCGGGGGGGGCACAGATACGCAGTATTTT

v_gene: TRBV9
j_gene: TRBJ1-1
abundance: -
d_gene: TRBD1
CDR3aa: CASSRRTGKNTEAFF
CDR3nt: TGTGCCAGCAGCAGGAGGACAGGGAAGAACACTGAAGCTTTCTTT

v_gene: TRBV4-1
j_gene: TRBJ2-7
abundance: once
d_gene: -
CDR3aa: CASSPGAPTVPYEQYF
CDR3nt: TGCGCCAGCAGCCCAGGTGCCCCGACGGTACCTTACGAGCAGTACTTC

v_gene: TRBV5-4
j_gene: TRBJ2-1
abundance: -
d_gene: TRBD2
CDR3aa: CASSAGTSGAYEQFF
CDR3nt: TGTGCCAGCAGCGCCGGGACTAGCGGGGCCTATGAGCAGTTCTTC

v_gene: TRBV7-6
j_gene: TRBJ1-1
abundance: -
d_gene: TRBD1
CDR3aa: CASSSGQTNTEAFF
CDR3nt: TGTGCCAGCAGCTCGGGACAGACGAACACTGAAGCTTTCTTT

v_gene: TRBV27
j_gene: TRBJ2-7
abundance: -
d_gene: -
CDR3aa: CASSWGLATGEQYF
CDR3nt: TGTGCCAGCAGTTGGGGGCTAGCTACGGGGGAGCAGTACTTC

v_gene: TRBV9
j_gene: TRBJ2-2
abundance: -
d_gene: TRBD1
CDR3aa: CASSAGTGNTGELFF
CDR3nt: TGTGCCAGCAGCGCCGGGACAGGTAACACCGGGGAGCTGTTTTTT

v_gene: TRBV7-3
j_gene: TRBJ2-3
abundance: -
d_gene: TRBD2
CDR3aa: CASSLTSGGRDTQYF
CDR3nt: TGTGCCAGCAGCCTAACTAGCGGGGGCAGAGATACGCAGTATTTT

v_gene: TRBV6-6
j_gene: TRBJ2-7
abundance: -
d_gene: TRBD2
CDR3aa: CASSYPGTSGGEQYF
CDR3nt: TGTGCCAGCAGTTACCCAGGGACTAGCGGTGGAGAGCAGTACTTC